These 18 T cell receptor beta chains were all obtained from the same sample, sequenced in a study of OX40 agonist ivuxolimab in advanced cancers. The protocol was immunoSEQ multiplex PCR, while the TCRdb copy is restricted to in-frame clones and leaves out a portion. The table records around 55,000 clones, 65% to 80% of them present only once. The sequences come from CD4+ or CD8+ T cells sorted from blood, collected in a trial of the OX40 agonist ivuxolimab. These receptor sequences come from an adult with an advanced solid tumor such as melanoma, head and neck, liver or kidney cancer.

This clone was detected only once. The chain is built from TRBV5-1 and TRBJ2-5, with no clear D. The V end was cut by 4 bases, the J end by 4 bases, with 8 bases between. Germline-derived CDR1 and CDR2 are SGHRS and YFSETQ. The CDR3 is 12 residues long. The CDR3 sequence: CASSDVRETQYF. The DNA for the CDR3 is TGCGCCAGCAGCGACGTTAGAGAGACCCAGTACTTC.

The chain recombines TRBV6-4 with TRBJ2-3, with 9 nucleotides matching TRBD2. There are 16 residues in the CDR3. V dropped 6 bases and J dropped 5; count of bases not matched to a gene: 12. In germline, CDR1 is MRHNA, CDR2 SNTAGT. CDR3 nucleotides: TGTGCCAGCAGGAGGGTAGCGGGAGCCGACAAAGATACGCAGTATTTT. It yields the protein CASRRVAGADKDTQYF.

This chain uses TRBV27 with TRBJ2-2; 14 bases fit TRBD2. CDR1 and CDR2 from the germline V gene are MNHEY and SMNVEV (reference sequence). The junction had 12 bases not matched to a gene; V was cut back by 5 bases and J by 7 bases. The CDR3 has 18 residues. The CDR3 region has the DNA TGTGCCAGCAGTCGGCCTCCTGGGACTAGCGGGAGAGGCGGGGAGCTGTTTTTT. Translated, it gives CASSRPPGTSGRGGELFF.

The chain recombines TRBV5-1 with TRBJ2-2; 7 bases agree with TRBD1. V lost 6 bases to trimming and J lost 1 base; unmatched junction nucleotides: 3. The germline V gene has CDR1 SGHRS and CDR2 YFSETQ. This CDR3 region has 14 residues. The CDR3 is CASTRQGNTGELFF. The DNA of the CDR3 is TGCGCCAGCACTCGACAGGGGAACACCGGGGAGCTGTTTTTT.

This clone was seen once. The CDR3 sequence is CASRQGGDYGYTF. The CDR3, as DNA: TGTGCCAGCAGACAAGGGGGGGACTATGGCTACACCTTC. The chain uses TRBV28 and TRBJ1-2, with D tentatively TRBD1 (6 bases). V was trimmed by 6 bases and J by 3 bases, leaving 11 bases between them. From germline, CDR1 is MDHEN and CDR2 SYDVKM. CDR3 length: 13 residues.

The genes are TRBV5-4 and TRBJ2-5; possible D gene TRBD1, 6 bases. Per the germline V gene, CDR1 is SGHNT and CDR2 is YYREEE (reference sequence). Between the trimmed V and J ends, which lost 5 bases and 1 base, there was a span of 12 bases. The CDR3 contains 14 residues. The chain's CDR3 is CASSLTGTQETQYF. CDR3 in DNA: TGTGCCAGCAGTCTCACAGGGACCCAAGAGACCCAGTACTTC. Filled out from reference TRBV5-4 and TRBJ2-5, the complete variable domain reads ETGVTQSPTHLIKTRGQQVTLRCSSQSGHNTVSWYQQALGQGPQFIFQYYREEENGRGNFPPRFSGLQFPNYSSELNVNALELDDSALYLCASSLTGTQETQYFGPGTRLLVL.

Comment on this clone: At the DNA level, this CDR3 is encoded by other sequences in the same sample as well. This rearrangement joins TRBV6-5 to TRBJ2-1; TRBD1 matches at 9 bases. This CDR3 region has 14 residues. CDR1 and CDR2 from the germline V gene are MNHEY and SVGAGI. V lost 8 bases and J lost 2; bases outside the gene matches: 4. The CDR3 DNA sequence: TGTGCCAGCCGGGACAGGGCCACCTACAATGAGCAGTTCTTC. Amino acid sequence: CASRDRATYNEQFF.

The chain carries TRBV21-1 and TRBJ2-1; the D call in the table, TRBD2, was not verified against the DNA. TRBV21-1 constitutes a pseudogene. The CDR3 runs to 18 residues. The CDR3 nucleotides read TGTGCCAGCAGCAAAAGTCGACCGCCAGCGGGAAACCCCAATGAGCAGTTCTTC. It encodes CASSKSRPPAGNPNEQFF.

The genes are TRBV30 and TRBJ1-4, with no clear D. Germline values: CDR1 GTSNPN, CDR2 SVGIG (reference sequence). The CDR3 contains 13 residues. Deletions cut 2 bases from V and 8 bases from J, with 12 bases between. The CDR3 DNA reads TGTGCCTGGAGTAGTCAGGCGGGGGAAAAACTGTTTTTT. This sequence encodes CAWSSQAGEKLFF.

Here the CDR3 reads CASSLEAVSSYNSPLHF. The CDR3 nucleotides are TGTGCCAGCAGCTTAGAGGCAGTGAGCTCCTATAATTCACCCCTCCACTTT. The chain employs TRBV11-2 and TRBJ1-6; D is unclear. In germline, CDR1 is SGHAT, CDR2 FQNNGV. CDR3 length: 17 residues. The V end was cut by 0 bases, the J end by 0 bases, with 9 bases between.

The chain employs TRBV5-1 and TRBJ1-2; TRBD1 matches 10 bases. The CDR3 extends over 15 amino acids. Germline trimming cut 0 bases from V and 5 bases from J; bases unmatched to any gene: 4. Germline CDR1 SGHRS, CDR2 YFSETQ. The CDR3 protein is CASSLGGQGSYGYTF. The CDR3 DNA reads as TGCGCCAGCAGCTTGGGGGGACAGGGGTCATATGGCTACACCTTC.

V is TRBV18 and J is TRBJ2-7; 9 nucleotides align to TRBD1. Germline trimming cut 3 bases from V and 4 bases from J; bases unmatched to any gene: 4. The CDR3 length is 14 residues. From germline, CDR1 is KGHSH and CDR2 LQKENI. The CDR3 reads CASSPGQGFYEQYF. The CDR3 DNA follows: TGTGCCAGCTCACCGGGACAGGGTTTTTACGAGCAGTACTTC.

This sequence joins TRBV10-2 and TRBJ2-2; D gene uncertain. Trimming removed 6 bases at V and 1 base at J, with 0 bases between. CDR1 WSHSY and CDR2 SAAADI come from the germline V gene. The CDR3 has 11 residues. The CDR3 loop is CASRNTGELFF. DNA for the CDR3: TGCGCCAGCAGGAACACCGGGGAGCTGTTTTTT.

This clone was picked up one time. The chain links TRBV21-1 to TRBJ2-7; TRBD2 reflects the table's D call only, with no check against the DNA. TRBV21-1 represents a pseudogene. This CDR3 has 15 residues. Written as DNA, the CDR3 is TGTGCCAGCAGCAAAGACGAGCTAAGCTCCTACGAGCAGTACTTC. This codes for CASSKDELSSYEQYF.

The chain employs TRBV4-3 and TRBJ1-3; 8 bases align to TRBD1. Germline lookup yields CDR1 LGHNA and CDR2 YSLEER. This CDR3 is built from 16 residues. The V gene end was trimmed by 4 bases and the J gene end by 3 bases; junction bases not matched to a gene: 8. This chain's CDR3 is CASSRAQGAGGNTIYF. In DNA, the CDR3 is TGCGCCAGCAGCCGCGCCCAGGGGGCGGGTGGAAACACCATATATTTT.

The gene calls are TRBV7-3 and TRBJ2-5, with D perhaps matching TRBD2 (6 bases). V lost 1 base to trimming and J lost 1 base, with 25 bases between them. In germline, CDR1 is SGHTA, CDR2 FQGTGA. The CDR3 contains 20 residues. CDR3 DNA: TGTGCCAGCAGCTTAAATCCCTCGGTAGTGGGGCGGGACCTCCAAGAGACCCAGTACTTC. Translating it yields CASSLNPSVVGRDLQETQYF.

This chain connects TRBV5-6 to TRBJ2-1; D perhaps matches TRBD1 (7 bases). There are 15 residues in the CDR3. CDR1 SGHDT and CDR2 YYEEEE come from the germline V gene. The germline V and J ends were trimmed by 0 bases and 7 bases, with 14 bases remaining between them. The CDR3 is CASSLAGSGGNEQFF. The CDR3 DNA follows: TGTGCCAGCAGCTTGGCGGGGTCAGGGGGGAATGAGCAGTTCTTC.

The gene calls are TRBV7-9 and TRBJ1-4, with D uncertain. V lost 8 bases and J lost 3, with 13 bases in between. Germline V gene lookup returns CDR1 SEHNR and CDR2 FQNEAQ (reference sequence). The CDR3 spans 14 residues. CDR3 in amino acids: CASSPVGPNEKLFF. As DNA, the CDR3 is TGTGCCAGCTCCCCCGTCGGGCCTAATGAAAAACTGTTTTTT.